The 12 T cell receptor beta chains below were found in one sample sequenced in a study of T-cell memory formation after mild COVID-19. From the 5' RACE reads, TCRdb called clonotypes with MiXCR, one entry per CDR3 protein. This sample has 250,000 to 350,000 distinct CDR3 sequences, with roughly 13% found just once. The sample was PBMCs or a T cell subset sorted from them (not recorded which). The receptors were gathered from a man aged 18 to 29 who had mild COVID-19 (a few samples of this study predate the infection). Cell type and time point are not known.

The chain joins TRBV21-1 to TRBJ2-3; TRBD1 was called by the table and not checked on the DNA. TRBV21-1 corresponds to a pseudogene. The CDR3 runs to 13 residues. CDR3: CASSASTPHPQYF. CDR3 bases: TGTGCCAGCAGCGCTTCGACCCCCCATCCGCAGTATTTT.

The chain links TRBV20-1 to TRBJ1-1; D unresolved. Germline V gene lookup returns CDR1 DFQATT and CDR2 SNEGSKA (reference sequence). The CDR3 contains 12 residues. Trimming cost V 5 bases and J 1 base, with 8 bases left between them. The CDR3 DNA sequence: TGCAGTGCTTACAGACAGAACACTGAAGCTTTCTTT. This codes for CSAYRQNTEAFF.

The chain combines TRBV10-3 with TRBJ2-3; 7 bases are a match to TRBD2. J gave up 3 bases and V 5 bases, and 5 bases lay outside the gene matches. CDR3 length: 14 residues. Germline lookup yields CDR1 ENHRY and CDR2 SYGVKD. CDR3 region: CAISQTGGTDTQYF. CDR3 coding DNA: TGTGCCATCAGTCAAACCGGGGGGACAGATACGCAGTATTTT.

The CDR3 here is CASSLLLGNTEAFF. The CDR3 region has the DNA TGTGCCAGCAGCCTCCTCTTGGGGAACACTGAAGCTTTCTTT. V and J are TRBV14 and TRBJ1-1; unclear D gene. The V gene lost 4 bases and the J gene lost 1 base, with 10 bases spanning the gap. Germline V gene sequence: CDR1 SGHDN, CDR2 FVKESK. This CDR3 is built from 14 residues. Full variable domain (rest looked up from reference TRBV14 and TRBJ1-1): EAGVTQFPSHSVIEKGQTVTLRCDPISGHDNLYWYRRVMGKEIKFLLHFVKESKQDESGMPNNRFLAERTGGTYSTLKVQPAELEDSGVYFCASSLLLGNTEAFFGQGTRLTVV.

This clonotype was observed a few times. The V call is TRBV6-5, the J call TRBJ2-1; D remains unclear. CDR1 MNHEY and CDR2 SVGAGI come from the germline V gene. This CDR3 has 13 amino acids. Trimming took off 0 bases at V and 9 bases at J, with 9 bases between the two ends. This chain's CDR3 is CASSYSKTGEQFF. CDR3 nucleotide sequence: TGTGCCAGCAGTTACTCGAAGACGGGTGAGCAGTTCTTC.

The J gene is TRBJ2-5, the V gene TRBV3-1; D is ambiguous. The CDR3 is made up of 11 amino acids. From germline, CDR1 is LGHDT and CDR2 YNNKEL (reference sequence). V gave up 1 base and J gave up 6 bases, with 3 bases separating them. The CDR3 reads CASSQGQTQYF. CDR3 nucleotide sequence: TGTGCCAGCAGCCAAGGCCAGACCCAGTACTTC.

The chain is built from TRBV19 and TRBJ1-1, with a tentative D call TRBD1 (5 bases). Germline V gene lookup returns CDR1 LNHDA and CDR2 SQIVND (reference sequence). Trimming removed 5 bases from V and 3 bases from J, with 10 bases in between. The CDR3 is made up of 13 amino acids. The CDR3 reads CASSARGYTEAFF. The CDR3 nucleotides read TGTGCCAGTAGTGCCCGGGGCTACACTGAAGCTTTCTTT.

This clonotype occurred a few times. The CDR3 DNA reads as TGTGCCATCAGCCCCGTTGGGGGCAGTCAGCCCCAGCATTTT. It codes for CAISPVGGSQPQHF. V and J are TRBV10-3 and TRBJ1-5, with D possibly TRBD1 on 6 matching bases. Germline V gene sequence: CDR1 ENHRY, CDR2 SYGVKD. V lost 6 bases and J lost 6, with 15 bases in between. The CDR3 covers 14 residues.

This chain uses TRBV12-3 or TRBV12-4 with TRBJ2-6; TRBD1 or TRBD2 may be the D gene (5 bases each). Trimming took 6 bases from V and 0 from J, leaving 12 bases between them. The CDR3 consists of 16 residues. As DNA, the CDR3 is TGTGCCAGCAGCCCGGGACGGTTCTCTGGGGCCAACGTCCTGACTTTC. Translating gives CASSPGRFSGANVLTF.

This clonotype showed up just a few times. The V gene is TRBV3-1, the J gene TRBJ2-1, with D hard to call. CDR1 LGHDT and CDR2 YNNKEL come from the germline V gene (reference sequence). CDR3 length: 12 amino acids. V lost 3 bases and J 9 bases, leaving 9 bases between the germline ends. The CDR3 here is CASSQRLGEQFF. CDR3 nucleotides: TGTGCCAGCAGCCAGCGTCTCGGTGAGCAGTTCTTC.

This clonotype has at least ten counts. This chain connects TRBV5-1 to TRBJ2-3; the match to TRBD2 covers 9 bases. The CDR3 contains 16 residues. J gave up 3 bases and V 0 bases, and 5 bases lay outside the gene matches. Germline V gives CDR1 SGHRS, CDR2 YFSETQ. The CDR3 DNA is TGCGCCAGCAGCTTGGATCCGGGACTAGCAACAGATACGCAGTATTTT. This encodes CASSLDPGLATDTQYF. Full variable domain (remainder filled in from reference TRBV5-1 and TRBJ2-3): KAGVTQTPRYLIKTRGQQVTLSCSPISGHRSVSWYQQTPGQGLQFLFEYFSETQRNKGNFPGRFSGRQFSNSRSEMNVSTLELGDSALYLCASSLDPGLATDTQYFGPGTRLTVL.

The table lists this clonotype with a few counts. J is TRBJ1-2 and V is TRBV12-3 or TRBV12-4; no firm D call. The CDR3 is made up of 14 amino acids. The V and J ends lost 5 bases and 7 bases respectively, with 17 bases between them. CDR3 sequence reads: CASSPLRGPGGYTF. For the CDR3, the DNA is TGTGCCAGCAGTCCCCTCAGAGGGCCCGGTGGCTACACCTTC.